The next 12 T cell receptor beta chains were all read from a single sample in a study of control samples from healthy donors and cancer patients. The table came from immunoSEQ multiplex PCR; TCRdb's copy has only in-frame clones and leaves some out. The data contain 70,000 to 100,000 clones, roughly 89% of them seen just once; the ten biggest clones take up 15% to 20%. Sequencing input: blood. Receptor source: a man over 45 in good health.

J is TRBJ2-2 and V is TRBV25-1; TRBD1 matches at 9 bases. This CDR3 has 16 residues. Per germline, CDR1 MGHDK and CDR2 SYGVNS. With 3 bases clipped from V and 0 bases from J, the junction kept 2 bases outside the gene matches. CDR3 sequence reads: CASSDRDRANTGELFF. In nucleotides, the CDR3 is TGTGCCAGCAGTGACAGGGACAGGGCGAACACCGGGGAGCTGTTTTTT.

This clone has only a few counts. V gene TRBV5-1 combines with J gene TRBJ1-6, with D hard to call. The CDR3 runs 16 residues. Trimming pared 4 bases from V and 8 bases from J, leaving 19 bases between. Germline V gene sequence: CDR1 SGHRS, CDR2 YFSETQ. The CDR3 nucleotides are TGCGCCAGCAGCCGGACCGCAATGGGTTTGGATTCACCCCTCCACTTT. It encodes CASSRTAMGLDSPLHF.

This chain links TRBV5-5 with TRBJ2-2; 9 bases align to TRBD1. CDR3 length: 19 residues. With 4 bases clipped from V and 1 base from J, the junction kept 14 bases outside the gene matches. CDR1 and CDR2 (germline): SGHKS, YYEKEE (reference sequence). This chain's CDR3 is CASSPPRGTGTLNTGELFF. In DNA, the CDR3 is TGTGCCAGCAGCCCCCCTCGGGGGACAGGGACGTTGAACACCGGGGAGCTGTTTTTT.

The chain links TRBV10-2 to TRBJ2-5, with D possibly matching TRBD1 (5 bases). V was clipped by 3 bases and J by 6 bases, with 14 bases between them. The CDR3 is 14 residues long. The germline V gene has CDR1 WSHSY and CDR2 SAAADI. This chain's CDR3 is CASSERGLGKTQYF. The CDR3 DNA reads as TGCGCCAGCAGTGAAAGGGGATTGGGGAAGACCCAGTACTTC.

V gene TRBV10-1 combines with J gene TRBJ1-6; 7 nucleotides align to TRBD1. With 6 bases clipped from V and 9 bases from J, the junction kept 8 bases outside the gene matches. Germline V CDR1 and CDR2: WNHNN, SYGVQD (reference sequence). CDR3 size: 14 residues. The CDR3 DNA reads TGCGCCAGCAGCGACAGGGTTGTGGGTTCACCCCTCCACTTT. Protein product: CASSDRVVGSPLHF.

V usage is TRBV29-1 and J usage is TRBJ1-5, with D possibly matching TRBD1 (6 bases). V dropped 2 bases and J dropped 4 bases, with 18 bases sitting between them. Germline-derived CDR1 and CDR2 are SQVTM and ANQGSEA. The CDR3 has 16 residues. CDR3 sequence (DNA): TGCAGCGTTGAACCGTCGGGGGGCACAAAGAATCAGCCCCAGCATTTT. Protein sequence: CSVEPSGGTKNQPQHF.

The chain uses TRBV6-5 and TRBJ1-1; D gene ambiguous. Germline V gives CDR1 MNHEY, CDR2 SVGAGI. The CDR3 loop spans 13 amino acids. The V end lost 9 bases, the J end lost 1 base, and 12 bases lay between the germline ends. This chain's CDR3 is CASEIDGNTEAFF. CDR3 nucleotides: TGTGCCAGTGAAATAGACGGGAACACTGAAGCTTTCTTT.

The chain combines TRBV3-1 (or the pseudogene TRBV3-2) with TRBJ2-5, with D perhaps given as TRBD1 or TRBD2 (5 bases each). CDR1 LGHDT and CDR2 YNNKEL come from the germline V gene (reference sequence). The V end lost 3 bases, the J end lost 6 bases, and 14 bases lay between the germline ends. CDR3 length: 14 amino acids. This chain's CDR3 is CASSQARGAQTQYF. As DNA, the CDR3 is TGTGCCAGCAGCCAGGCTAGAGGGGCACAGACCCAGTACTTC.

The chain combines TRBV7-9 with TRBJ1-4; D remains unclear. The V gene lost 4 bases and the J gene lost 7 bases, with 4 bases spanning the gap. Germline V gene sequence: CDR1 SEHNR, CDR2 FQNEAQ (reference sequence). The CDR3 consists of 11 residues. The CDR3 here is CASSYSEKLFF. DNA of the CDR3: TGTGCCAGCAGCTACAGTGAAAAACTGTTTTTT.

The chain links TRBV4-3 to TRBJ2-6; the match to TRBD1 covers 10 bases. V shed 0 bases, J shed 0 bases, and the junction held 11 bases outside the gene matches. CDR3 length equals 21 residues. Germline values: CDR1 LGHNA, CDR2 YSLEER. CDR3 nucleotides: TGCGCCAGCAGCCAAGATGCGGACAGGGGGGTTTTATCCTCTGGGGCCAACGTCCTGACTTTC. Encoded protein: CASSQDADRGVLSSGANVLTF.

J is TRBJ2-7 and V is TRBV4-2, with 11 bases that match TRBD1. This CDR3 has 18 residues. Unmatched junction bases numbered 12, after V lost 3 bases and J lost 2 bases. The germline gives CDR1 LGHNA, CDR2 YNFKEQ. The CDR3 loop reads CASSHASAGGQGAYEQYF. CDR3 sequence (DNA): TGTGCCAGCAGCCATGCGTCCGCGGGGGGACAGGGGGCCTACGAGCAGTACTTC.

The CDR3 here is CASSNAGGSNQPQHF. CDR3 coding DNA: TGTGCCAGCTCAAACGCAGGTGGGAGCAATCAGCCCCAGCATTTT. The rearrangement uses TRBV18 and TRBJ1-5; the D is unclear. Germline lookup yields CDR1 KGHSH and CDR2 LQKENI. The CDR3 runs 15 residues. V shed 5 bases and J shed 1 base, with 12 bases lying between them.